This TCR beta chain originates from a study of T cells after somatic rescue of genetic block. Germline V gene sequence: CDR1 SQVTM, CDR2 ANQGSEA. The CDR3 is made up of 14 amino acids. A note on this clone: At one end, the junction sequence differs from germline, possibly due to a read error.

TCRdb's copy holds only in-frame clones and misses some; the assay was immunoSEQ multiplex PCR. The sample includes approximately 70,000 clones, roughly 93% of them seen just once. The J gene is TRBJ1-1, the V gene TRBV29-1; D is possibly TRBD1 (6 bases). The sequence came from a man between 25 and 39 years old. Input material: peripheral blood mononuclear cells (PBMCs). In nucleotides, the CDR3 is TGCAGCGTCGAAGTCGGGCGGGGGCGAACTGAAGCTTTCTTT. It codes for CSVEVGRGRTEAFF. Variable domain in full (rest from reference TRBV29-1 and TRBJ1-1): SAVISQKPSRDICQRGTSLTIQCQVDSQVTMMFWYRQQPGQSLTLIATANQGSEATYESGFVIDKFPISRPNLTFSTLTVSNMSPEDSSIYLCSVEVGRGRTEAFFGQGTRLTVV.